The 20 T cell receptor beta chains reported below all come from one sample, sequenced in a study of CD8 T cells in ankylosing spondylitis (dated by TCRdb to the late 2010s). Summary of the overall study and its limitations: Blood from ankylosing spondylitis patients appeared to be characterized by a TCR beta motif made up of about 8 highly homologous amino acid variants.

These TCRs are of unknown antigen specificity. The method was 5' RACE. TCRdb lists the instrument as Illumina HiSeq 2500. TCRdb applied fastp at Q25 and MiXCR to the public reads, then kept only in-frame beta chains. Each record represents a unique CDR3 protein, reported with the most common genes and DNA among its rows. The table for this sample lists about 340,000 distinct CDR3 sequences; less than 9.5% of them were counted only once. Roughly 15% of the sample comes from the top ten. Sequencing was performed on blood, either unsorted or a sorted T cell fraction (not recorded which). The receptors originated from a male donor with ankylosing spondylitis.

The rearrangement links TRBV10-3 to TRBJ2-5; D may match TRBD1 or TRBD2 (5 bases each). V was trimmed by 2 bases and J by 3 bases, leaving 7 bases between them. The length of the CDR3 is 13 residues. The germline CDR1 and CDR2 sequences are ENHRY and SYGVKD. CDR3 in DNA: TGTGCCATCAGTGAGGGGACGAAAGAGACCCAGTACTTC. Amino acid sequence: CAISEGTKETQYF.

The chain joins TRBV7-9 to TRBJ2-3; 8 nucleotides match TRBD1. Germline values: CDR1 SEHNR, CDR2 FQNEAQ (reference sequence). This CDR3 is 17 amino acids long. The J segment lost 2 bases and the V segment lost 1 base, leaving 8 bases of the junction unmatched. The CDR3: CASSLDGQGYTTDTQYF. The CDR3 DNA reads as TGTGCCAGCAGCTTAGACGGACAGGGCTATACCACAGATACGCAGTATTTT.

There are many counts of this clonotype. The rearrangement uses TRBV10-3 and TRBJ2-1, with 13 nucleotides matching TRBD2. The CDR3 totals 14 residues. Trimming cost V 2 bases and J 9 bases; bases outside gene matches: 1. Germline lookup yields CDR1 ENHRY and CDR2 SYGVKD. DNA for the CDR3: TGTGCCATCAGTGAGAGACTAGCGGGAGGTGAGCAGTTCTTC. Amino acids: CAISERLAGGEQFF.

Ten or more counts support this clonotype. J is TRBJ2-1 and V is TRBV12-3 or TRBV12-4; possibly TRBD1 for D (6 bases). The CDR3 length is 14 residues. V was shortened by 3 bases and J by 6 bases, with 12 bases between the two germline ends. CDR3 protein: CASSFFLDSNEQFF. The CDR3 DNA reads as TGTGCCAGCAGTTTTTTTCTGGACAGCAATGAGCAGTTCTTC.

The V gene is TRBV12-3 or TRBV12-4, the J gene TRBJ2-5, with a tentative D call TRBD2 (5 bases). Trimming took off 3 bases at V and 5 bases at J, with 13 bases between the two ends. The CDR3 is made up of 14 amino acids. The CDR3 protein is CASSFSGMEETQYF. Here the CDR3 DNA reads TGTGCCAGCAGTTTTTCGGGGATGGAGGAGACCCAGTACTTC.

This clonotype was counted at least ten times. V and J are TRBV28 and TRBJ1-3, with D possibly TRBD1 on 5 matching bases. The V gene's germline CDR1 is MDHEN and CDR2 SYDVKM. V lost 5 bases and J 5 bases, leaving 16 bases between the germline ends. The CDR3 runs to 15 residues. The CDR3 nucleotides read TGTGCCAGCAGTCCTATCCGGGACCTAAGAAACACCATATATTTT. This translates into CASSPIRDLRNTIYF.

The sample holds many counts of this clonotype. The CDR3 protein is CASISWGQYTGELFF. In nucleotides, the CDR3 is TGTGCCAGCATCTCCTGGGGGCAGTACACCGGGGAGCTGTTTTTT. V and J are TRBV28 and TRBJ2-2; tentative D call: TRBD1 (6 bases). With 7 bases removed from V and 3 bases from J, the gap between germline ends came to 15 bases. This CDR3 spans 15 amino acids. Germline CDR1 is MDHEN and CDR2 is SYDVKM.

This clonotype was seen ten or more times. The V call is TRBV20-1, the J call TRBJ1-1, with D maybe TRBD1 (6 bases). The germline V gene has CDR1 DFQATT and CDR2 SNEGSKA (reference sequence). The CDR3 is 18 residues long. Trimming took off 4 bases at V and 5 bases at J, with 29 bases between the two ends. CDR3 sequence (DNA): TGCAGTGCTAATAGCCGTCGGGGGGGCTTTGAGGGTAGGACTGAAGCTTTCTTT. Protein: CSANSRRGGFEGRTEAFF.

This clonotype was counted many times. V and J are TRBV5-6 and TRBJ2-5; D possibly uses TRBD1 or TRBD2 (5 bases each). V dropped 6 bases and J dropped 7 bases, with 13 bases sitting between them. This CDR3 spans 12 amino acids. The germline V gene has CDR1 SGHDT and CDR2 YYEEEE. DNA for the CDR3: TGTGCCAGCAACTACGTTGGGGGGACCCAGTACTTC. Translated: CASNYVGGTQYF.

The table lists this clonotype with a few counts. The CDR3 region is CASSYSTGQASFYGYTF. As DNA, the CDR3 is TGTGCCAGCAGTTACTCGACTGGGCAGGCCTCCTTCTATGGCTACACCTTC. The genes are TRBV6-5 and TRBJ1-2; the D is unclear. The CDR3 loop spans 17 amino acids. Germline lookup yields CDR1 MNHEY and CDR2 SVGAGI. V was shortened by 0 bases and J by 4 bases, with 18 bases between the two germline ends.

This clonotype was recorded a few times. The CDR3 sequence is CASSWGQLNDEKLFF. As DNA, the CDR3 is TGTGCCAGCAGCTGGGGACAGCTTAATGACGAAAAACTGTTTTTT. J is TRBJ1-4 and V is TRBV7-9, with 7 bases aligning to TRBD1. CDR3 length: 15 amino acids. Trimming cost V 4 bases and J 8 bases; bases outside gene matches: 10. Germline CDR1 SEHNR, CDR2 FQNEAQ (reference sequence).

As regards this clonotype: One end of the junction fails to match germline, which may point to a read error. The V and J genes are TRBV12-3 or TRBV12-4 and TRBJ2-2; TRBD2 agrees at 9 bases. CDR3 length equals 19 residues. The CDR3 DNA sequence: TGTACCAGCTGTCTAATCTCGTTTAGACTAGCGGACAACACCGGGGAGCTGTTTTTT. This encodes CTSCLISFRLADNTGELFF.

The chain links TRBV20-1 to TRBJ2-1; tentative D call: TRBD1 (6 bases). This CDR3 contains 13 residues. Trimming pared 3 bases from V and 7 bases from J, leaving 13 bases between. The germline gives CDR1 DFQATT, CDR2 SNEGSKA (reference sequence). The CDR3 DNA reads TGCAGTGCTAGCGTAACAAGGGGGAATGAGCAGTTCTTC. Its protein is CSASVTRGNEQFF.

The chain joins TRBV3-1 to TRBJ2-1, with D tentatively TRBD2 (6 bases). The CDR3 sequence is 19 residues long. The V gene's germline CDR1 is LGHDT and CDR2 YNNKEL (reference sequence). Trimming removed 1 base from V and 4 bases from J, with 23 bases in between. The CDR3 bases are TGTGCCAGCAGCCAAGGCAACCTAGGAGGGGTCTCAGGATACAATGAGCAGTTCTTC. It yields the protein CASSQGNLGGVSGYNEQFF.

This clonotype showed up many times. The rearrangement uses TRBV12-3 or TRBV12-4 and TRBJ2-1; TRBD2 might be the D (6 bases). The germline V and J ends were trimmed by 5 bases and 1 base, with 12 bases remaining between them. The CDR3 is made up of 15 amino acids. In DNA form, the CDR3 reads TGTGCCAGCAGTCCTAGACTAGGGTCCTACAATGAGCAGTTCTTC. Protein: CASSPRLGSYNEQFF.

The chain joins TRBV5-1 to TRBJ2-7, with a possible D match to TRBD1 (7 bases). The CDR3 is 15 amino acids. Germline values: CDR1 SGHRS, CDR2 YFSETQ. The germline V and J ends were trimmed by 0 bases and 3 bases, with 13 bases remaining between them. The CDR3 spells CASSLDRGGLYEQYF. In nucleotides, the CDR3 is TGCGCCAGCAGCTTGGACAGGGGAGGTCTCTACGAGCAGTACTTC.

The V and J genes are TRBV20-1 and TRBJ2-2, with 14 bases fitting TRBD2. This CDR3 is built from 16 residues. Germline V gene lookup returns CDR1 DFQATT and CDR2 SNEGSKA (reference sequence). J gave up 3 bases and V 1 base, and 1 base lay outside the gene matches. This chain's CDR3 is CSARGGLAGDTGELFF. In DNA, the CDR3 is TGCAGTGCTAGAGGGGGACTAGCGGGAGACACCGGGGAGCTGTTTTTT.

This clonotype was picked up a small number of times. The chain carries TRBV20-1 and TRBJ2-1; 8 nucleotides line up with TRBD2. The V gene's germline CDR1 is DFQATT and CDR2 SNEGSKA (reference sequence). V dropped 0 bases and J dropped 8; count of bases not matched to a gene: 27. This CDR3 region has 21 residues. The DNA of the CDR3 is TGCAGTGCTAGAGACCCGGTGCTAGCGGGCGAAGGCCTCCTCCTCATGGATGAGCAGTTCTTC. Protein sequence: CSARDPVLAGEGLLLMDEQFF.

This clonotype was seen ten or more times. This sequence joins TRBV6-5 and TRBJ2-1; D is uncertain. CDR1 MNHEY and CDR2 SVGAGI come from the germline V gene. Trimming took off 2 bases at V and 0 bases at J, with 8 bases between the two ends. This CDR3 is built from 15 residues. CDR3 bases: TGTGCCAGCAGTTACAAGCCCGACTCCTACAATGAGCAGTTCTTC. It translates to CASSYKPDSYNEQFF.

This clonotype was seen only a few times. The chain combines TRBV6-6 with TRBJ1-3; no definite D call. Per germline, CDR1 MNHNY and CDR2 SVGAGI (reference sequence). The CDR3 length is 11 residues. The V and J ends lost 6 bases and 11 bases respectively, with 11 bases between them. CDR3 residues: CASSSSRAIYF. The CDR3 bases are TGTGCCAGCAGCTCCTCCCGGGCCATATATTTT.